The rows below give T cell receptor beta chains drawn from one sample of a study of breast tumors, draining lymph nodes, adjacent tissues. TCRdb fed the multiplex PCR reads into MiXCR, producing one record per CDR3 protein. The sample consists of about 130,000 distinct CDR3 sequences, around 20% of them appearing once. Sequenced: axillary lymph node tissue. The receptor source for this set is a female donor with breast cancer. Some clones in this sample may be carry-over from other donors' samples. Each CDR3 is given with its conserved first and last residue. Each record gives: CDR3 DNA, CDR3 protein, D gene, clone size, V gene, J gene. D genes are given only for firm matches. Part of the rows lack a size; the others show once, few, many or a class for expanded clones.

CDR3 DNA: TGTGCCAGCACCAAAGGCCCCCTAACAGATACGCAGTATTTT; CDR3 protein: CASTKGPLTDTQYF; D gene: NA; clone size: NA; V gene: TRBV6-2/TRBV6-3; J gene: TRBJ2-3
CDR3 DNA: TGTGCCGGCAGCTCGGCCACAGGGAGGTTGGAGCAGTTCTTC; CDR3 protein: CAGSSATGRLEQFF; D gene: NA; clone size: NA; V gene: TRBV5-4; J gene: TRBJ2-1
CDR3 DNA: TGTGCCAGCAGTAGCCACAACAGGGGTATGGGCGAGCAGTACTTC; CDR3 protein: CASSSHNRGMGEQYF; D gene: TRBD1; clone size: many; V gene: TRBV6-2/TRBV6-3; J gene: TRBJ2-7
CDR3 DNA: TGTGCCAGCAGTTTTACCAGCGGGGGCCACAATGAGCAGTTCTTC; CDR3 protein: CASSFTSGGHNEQFF; D gene: TRBD2; clone size: many; V gene: TRBV28; J gene: TRBJ2-1
CDR3 DNA: TGCAGCGCCCGGAAAGAGACCCAGTACTTC; CDR3 protein: CSARKETQYF; D gene: NA; clone size: many; V gene: TRBV29-1; J gene: TRBJ2-5
CDR3 DNA: TGTGCCAGCAGTGGGGCCGGGACAGGGACAGATACGCAGTATTTT; CDR3 protein: CASSGAGTGTDTQYF; D gene: TRBD1; clone size: many; V gene: TRBV6-6; J gene: TRBJ2-3
CDR3 DNA: TGTGCCAGTAGTATTGAGCGAGGGGTTAATGAAAAACTGTTTTTT; CDR3 protein: CASSIERGVNEKLFF; D gene: NA; clone size: many; V gene: TRBV19; J gene: TRBJ1-4
CDR3 DNA: TGCAGTGCTGGACAGACCTCTAACTCCTACAATGAGCAGTTCTTC; CDR3 protein: CSAGQTSNSYNEQFF; D gene: NA; clone size: many; V gene: TRBV20-1; J gene: TRBJ2-1
CDR3 DNA: TGTGCCAGCAGCGCAAGACAGGGCGAGACCCAGTACTTC; CDR3 protein: CASSARQGETQYF; D gene: TRBD1; clone size: many; V gene: TRBV5-8; J gene: TRBJ2-5
CDR3 DNA: TGTGCCAGCAGCCAAGAAGTCAGGGGGCCGGTAAGCTCTGGGGCCAACGTCCTGACTTTC; CDR3 protein: CASSQEVRGPVSSGANVLTF; D gene: TRBD1; clone size: many; V gene: TRBV4-2; J gene: TRBJ2-6
CDR3 DNA: TGTGCCAGCAGCTTAGCTGCTAGCGGTTTCACAGATACGCAGTATTTT; CDR3 protein: CASSLAASGFTDTQYF; D gene: TRBD2; clone size: many; V gene: TRBV7-9; J gene: TRBJ2-3
CDR3 DNA: TGTGCCAGCAGTTTGGACGGACTCGTGCAGACCCAGTACTTC; CDR3 protein: CASSLDGLVQTQYF; D gene: NA; clone size: few; V gene: TRBV28; J gene: TRBJ2-5
CDR3 DNA: TGCAGTGCTAGAGCATCGCAGGGCCTAGGGCAGTTCTTC; CDR3 protein: CSARASQGLGQFF; D gene: NA; clone size: many; V gene: TRBV20-1; J gene: TRBJ2-1
CDR3 DNA: TGTGCCAGCAGTTTTCTTCTTGAGACCCAGTACTTC; CDR3 protein: CASSFLLETQYF; D gene: NA; clone size: many; V gene: TRBV5-4; J gene: TRBJ2-5
CDR3 DNA: TGTGCCAGCACCCCCGGTGAGCGGGAGGTCGATGAGCAGTTCTTC; CDR3 protein: CASTPGEREVDEQFF; D gene: TRBD2; clone size: many; V gene: TRBV6-2/TRBV6-3; J gene: TRBJ2-1
CDR3 DNA: TGTGCCAGCAGCTATCACAGCGTGGGATCCTATGGCTACACCTTC; CDR3 protein: CASSYHSVGSYGYTF; D gene: NA; clone size: many; V gene: TRBV28; J gene: TRBJ1-2
CDR3 DNA: TGTGCCAGCAGCGTATCCCCCACCCCCGGAGATACGCAGTATTTT; CDR3 protein: CASSVSPTPGDTQYF; D gene: NA; clone size: many; V gene: TRBV9; J gene: TRBJ2-3
CDR3 DNA: TGCAGTGCCACTCAAGAGACCCAGTACTTC; CDR3 protein: CSATQETQYF; D gene: NA; clone size: many; V gene: TRBV20-1; J gene: TRBJ2-5
CDR3 DNA: TGTGCCAGCAGCTTCGGGTATTCCCAAGAGACCCAGTACTTC; CDR3 protein: CASSFGYSQETQYF; D gene: NA; clone size: many; V gene: TRBV7-8; J gene: TRBJ2-5
CDR3 DNA: TGTGCCAGCAGCTTAGCCCTGGGACAGGGAGAGCGGTCACCCCTCCACTTT; CDR3 protein: CASSLALGQGERSPLHF; D gene: TRBD1; clone size: many; V gene: TRBV11-1; J gene: TRBJ1-6
CDR3 DNA: TGCAGTGCTAGTTTAGTGGGTCGGGAGACCCAGTACTTC; CDR3 protein: CSASLVGRETQYF; D gene: NA; clone size: many; V gene: TRBV20-1; J gene: TRBJ2-5
CDR3 DNA: TGTGCCAGCAGCGGGAGGACAGGGCCAGATACGCAGTATTTT; CDR3 protein: CASSGRTGPDTQYF; D gene: NA; clone size: many; V gene: TRBV2; J gene: TRBJ2-3
CDR3 DNA: TGTGCCAGCAGTGTAGGACAGGGCATAACTAACTATGGCTACACCTTC; CDR3 protein: CASSVGQGITNYGYTF; D gene: TRBD1; clone size: many; V gene: TRBV2; J gene: TRBJ1-2
CDR3 DNA: TGTGCCAGCACCGGACAGGGGTTTAATTCACCCCTCCACTTT; CDR3 protein: CASTGQGFNSPLHF; D gene: TRBD1; clone size: NA; V gene: TRBV6-2/TRBV6-3; J gene: TRBJ1-6
CDR3 DNA: TGTGCCGGTAGTATGGGACAATGGGACGGTGGGGATCAGCCCCAGCATTTT; CDR3 protein: CAGSMGQWDGGDQPQHF; D gene: NA; clone size: NA; V gene: TRBV19; J gene: TRBJ1-5
CDR3 DNA: TGTGCCAGCAGCCAAGGCGGAGTTAGCGGAATCACAGATACGCAGTATTTT; CDR3 protein: CASSQGGVSGITDTQYF; D gene: NA; clone size: many; V gene: TRBV4-2; J gene: TRBJ2-3
CDR3 DNA: TGTGCCACCCAACAGGGGGCTAACACCGGGGAGCTGTTTTTT; CDR3 protein: CATQQGANTGELFF; D gene: TRBD1; clone size: many; V gene: TRBV2; J gene: TRBJ2-2
CDR3 DNA: TGTGCCAGCAGTGGTGTAGGGGTCAGCTATGGCTACACCTTC; CDR3 protein: CASSGVGVSYGYTF; D gene: NA; clone size: many; V gene: TRBV6-1; J gene: TRBJ1-2
CDR3 DNA: TGTGCCTGGACCCCCTTCCAGGATACGCAGTATTTT; CDR3 protein: CAWTPFQDTQYF; D gene: NA; clone size: many; V gene: TRBV30; J gene: TRBJ2-3
CDR3 DNA: TGTGCCAGCAGCTTAGCCCCGGACAGAAATCAGCCCCAGTATTTT; CDR3 protein: CASSLAPDRNQPQYF; D gene: NA; clone size: NA; V gene: TRBV11-2; J gene: TRBJ2-3
CDR3 DNA: TGCGCCAGCAGCTCCGGGACTAGCGTAACAGATACGCAGTATTTT; CDR3 protein: CASSSGTSVTDTQYF; D gene: TRBD2; clone size: many; V gene: TRBV5-1; J gene: TRBJ2-3
CDR3 DNA: TGTGCCAGCAGCTCCCTAGCGGGAGGTGGGGAGCTGTTTTTT; CDR3 protein: CASSSLAGGGELFF; D gene: TRBD2; clone size: NA; V gene: TRBV7-6; J gene: TRBJ2-2
CDR3 DNA: TGTGCCAGCAGTTTAGAGGCGGGAGGCCCGGAGAGTGAGCAGTTCTTC; CDR3 protein: CASSLEAGGPESEQFF; D gene: TRBD2; clone size: NA; V gene: TRBV12-3/TRBV12-4; J gene: TRBJ2-1
CDR3 DNA: TGTGCCAGCAGTTACTCTGGGGCCCCTGGGGATCCCCAGCATTTT; CDR3 protein: CASSYSGAPGDPQHF; D gene: NA; clone size: few; V gene: TRBV6-5; J gene: TRBJ1-5
CDR3 DNA: TGTGCCATCTCCAAGGGGGCCAACGTCCTGACTTTC; CDR3 protein: CAISKGANVLTF; D gene: NA; clone size: many; V gene: TRBV10-3; J gene: TRBJ2-6
CDR3 DNA: TGTGCCAGCAGTTTACAACGGGGTCTGACCGGGGAGCTGTTTTTT; CDR3 protein: CASSLQRGLTGELFF; D gene: NA; clone size: few; V gene: TRBV28; J gene: TRBJ2-2
CDR3 DNA: TGTGCCAGCAGTTCAAGACAGGGGGGTGAGCAGTTCTTC; CDR3 protein: CASSSRQGGEQFF; D gene: TRBD1; clone size: many; V gene: TRBV12-3/TRBV12-4; J gene: TRBJ2-1
CDR3 DNA: TGTGCCAGCAGCTTAGGTGGGCAGGAGAACGAGCAGTACTTC; CDR3 protein: CASSLGGQENEQYF; D gene: NA; clone size: NA; V gene: TRBV7-9; J gene: TRBJ2-7
CDR3 DNA: TGTGCCAGCAGTTTCGCCGGGACTAGCGGGAGGGGCCCCTACAATGAGCAGTTCTTC; CDR3 protein: CASSFAGTSGRGPYNEQFF; D gene: TRBD2; clone size: few; V gene: TRBV28; J gene: TRBJ2-1
CDR3 DNA: TGTGCCAGCAGCAGACAGGCCCGAGTGGGCAGTGACAATGAGCAGTTCTTC; CDR3 protein: CASSRQARVGSDNEQFF; D gene: NA; clone size: many; V gene: TRBV6-1; J gene: TRBJ2-1
CDR3 DNA: TGCGCCAGCAGTGAGCGTAGCGGGATCTCCGAGCAGTACTTC; CDR3 protein: CASSERSGISEQYF; D gene: TRBD2; clone size: NA; V gene: TRBV10-1; J gene: TRBJ2-7
CDR3 DNA: TGCAGTGCTATAGGCGTGCGAGGACCGTATGGCGATGAGCAGTTCTTC; CDR3 protein: CSAIGVRGPYGDEQFF; D gene: NA; clone size: many; V gene: TRBV20-1; J gene: TRBJ2-1
CDR3 DNA: TGTGCCAGCAGTGCTGGGACTAGAGGTGACGAGCAGTACTTC; CDR3 protein: CASSAGTRGDEQYF; D gene: TRBD2; clone size: many; V gene: TRBV6-4; J gene: TRBJ2-7
CDR3 DNA: TGTGCCAGCAGGGGCGGGACGGCACGATACGAGCAGTACTTC; CDR3 protein: CASRGGTARYEQYF; D gene: NA; clone size: NA; V gene: TRBV28; J gene: TRBJ2-7
CDR3 DNA: TGTGCCAGCGTCTCCGCTAGCTCCTACAATGAGCAGTTCTTC; CDR3 protein: CASVSASSYNEQFF; D gene: NA; clone size: NA; V gene: TRBV28; J gene: TRBJ2-1
CDR3 DNA: TGTGCCAGCAGCTTGGAGACAGGGCGCTATGGCTACACCTTC; CDR3 protein: CASSLETGRYGYTF; D gene: TRBD1; clone size: many; V gene: TRBV5-6; J gene: TRBJ1-2
CDR3 DNA: TGTGCCTGCAGCCAGCACGGACGGGGTTCTAATTCACCCCTCCACTTT; CDR3 protein: CACSQHGRGSNSPLHF; D gene: NA; clone size: NA; V gene: TRBV3-1; J gene: TRBJ1-6
CDR3 DNA: TGTGCCAGCAGCCGATACCAGGGGGGGGGATTAAGCTCTGGGGCCAACGTCCTGACTTTC; CDR3 protein: CASSRYQGGGLSSGANVLTF; D gene: NA; clone size: many; V gene: TRBV5-5; J gene: TRBJ2-6
CDR3 DNA: TGTGCCAGCAGCCGACGTGGGACAGACGAGCAGTACTTC; CDR3 protein: CASSRRGTDEQYF; D gene: TRBD1; clone size: many; V gene: TRBV12-3/TRBV12-4; J gene: TRBJ2-7
CDR3 DNA: TGTGCCATCAGGGCCGGGACAGGGCGGAATGAGCAGTTCTTC; CDR3 protein: CAIRAGTGRNEQFF; D gene: TRBD1; clone size: many; V gene: TRBV10-3; J gene: TRBJ2-1
CDR3 DNA: TGCAGTGCTAGTCTCCTAGCGGGTTTGGGTGGGGAGACCCAGTACTTC; CDR3 protein: CSASLLAGLGGETQYF; D gene: TRBD2; clone size: many; V gene: TRBV20-1; J gene: TRBJ2-5
CDR3 DNA: TGTGCCAGCAGCACCGGGACTAGCACTGAGCAGTTCTTC; CDR3 protein: CASSTGTSTEQFF; D gene: TRBD2; clone size: few; V gene: TRBV5-4; J gene: TRBJ2-1
CDR3 DNA: TGTGCCAGCAGCTTAGAGCAGAGGGGGGCGCAGTACTTC; CDR3 protein: CASSLEQRGAQYF; D gene: NA; clone size: many; V gene: TRBV7-2; J gene: TRBJ2-7
CDR3 DNA: TGCAGTGCTAGATGGCCCCCAGAGCAGTATTTT; CDR3 protein: CSARWPPEQYF; D gene: NA; clone size: many; V gene: TRBV20-1; J gene: TRBJ2-3